Described below is a single T cell receptor beta chain sequence and its context. Antigen unknown. Libraries were prepared by immunoSEQ multiplex PCR; TCRdb keeps only in-frame clonotypes and omits some of them. Found here are 130,000 to 150,000 clones, roughly 90% of them singletons; the top ten hold around 1.5%. This CDR3 spans 12 amino acids. V was clipped by 3 bases and J by 6 bases, with 8 bases between them. The data were taken from a study of T cell responses to AZD1222 COVID-19 vaccine. Study results and caveats: All repertoire sampling was performed exclusively after the peak T cell response.

The chain joins TRBV12-3 or TRBV12-4 to TRBJ1-1; D gene uncertain. The specimen was peripheral blood, collected on day 0 of AZD1222 vaccination. This TCR came from an adult in good health. This CDR3 reads CASSLWGSEAFF. CDR3 bases: TGTGCCAGCAGTTTGTGGGGTTCTGAAGCTTTCTTT.